This TCR beta chain was obtained from a study of blood T cells in healthy people across ages. Study-wide context: Template switching retrieved approximately one barcoded beta molecule for each two T cells.

Alongside a J-beta primer mix, a sample-barcoded 5' primer served in a second PCR lasting about 7 to 11 cycles. TCRdb independently ran MiXCR on the 5' RACE reads; one entry per CDR3 protein. This sample carries more than 750,000 distinct CDR3 sequences, around 29% of them seen once, and the ten largest clones take 10%. V dropped 0 bases and J dropped 7 bases, with 15 bases sitting between them. Germline CDR1 MGHRA, CDR2 YSYEKL. The CDR3 covers 15 residues. The same data also went into a second study, on T cells of mothers and their children.

The chain employs TRBV4-1 and TRBJ1-1, with a possible D match to TRBD1 (6 bases). This sequence was found in a woman aged 40 to 55 in good health. Sequenced: blood. The DNA of the CDR3 is TGCGCCAGCAGCCAAGATCCCGTTAACAGGGTTGAAGCTTTCTTT. Protein sequence: CASSQDPVNRVEAFF.